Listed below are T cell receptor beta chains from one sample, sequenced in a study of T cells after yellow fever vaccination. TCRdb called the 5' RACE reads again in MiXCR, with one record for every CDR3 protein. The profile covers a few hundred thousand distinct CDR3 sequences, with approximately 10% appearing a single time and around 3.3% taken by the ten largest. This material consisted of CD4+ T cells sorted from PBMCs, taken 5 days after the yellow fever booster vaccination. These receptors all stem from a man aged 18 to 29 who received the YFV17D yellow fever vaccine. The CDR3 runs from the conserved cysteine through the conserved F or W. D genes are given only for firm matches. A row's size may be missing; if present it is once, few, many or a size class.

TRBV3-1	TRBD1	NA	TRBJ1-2	TGTGCCAGCAGCCAACTACAGGGGGTGGGACCCTATGGCTACACCTTC	CASSQLQGVGPYGYTF
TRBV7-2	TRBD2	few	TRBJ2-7	TGTGCCAGCAGCTCACGGACTAGCGGGGGAGAGCAGTACTTC	CASSSRTSGGEQYF
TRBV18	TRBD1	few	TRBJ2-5	TGTGCCAGCTCACCACGGGGGACAGGACAAGAGACCCAGTACTTC	CASSPRGTGQETQYF
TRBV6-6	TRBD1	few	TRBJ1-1	TGTGCCAGCAGGGACATCTCAGGGGGAGGGACTGAAGCTTTCTTT	CASRDISGGGTEAFF
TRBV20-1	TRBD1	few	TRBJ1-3	TGCAGTGCCACAGGGGGCTCTGGAAACACCATATATTTT	CSATGGSGNTIYF
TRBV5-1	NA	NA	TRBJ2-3	TGCGCCAGCAATGGGTGGGCAGGCCGCACAGATACGCAGTATTTT	CASNGWAGRTDTQYF
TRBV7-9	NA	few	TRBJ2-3	TGTGCCAGCAGCCCCGTGGGACCGAAGTTAACAGATACGCAGTATTTT	CASSPVGPKLTDTQYF
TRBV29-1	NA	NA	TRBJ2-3	TGCAGCGTTGTAGGGAGCACAGATACGCAGTATTTT	CSVVGSTDTQYF
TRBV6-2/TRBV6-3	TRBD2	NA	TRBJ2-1	TGTGCCAGCAGTTACCGAGGAGCGGGGGACTACAATGAGCAGTTCTTC	CASSYRGAGDYNEQFF
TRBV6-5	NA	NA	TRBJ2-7	TGTGCCAGCAGTTCCCCGGCACACGTCTACGAGCAGTACTTC	CASSSPAHVYEQYF
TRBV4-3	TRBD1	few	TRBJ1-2	TGCGCCAGCAGCGACCTGACAGGGTTTGGCTACACCTTC	CASSDLTGFGYTF
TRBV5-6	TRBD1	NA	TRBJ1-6	TGTGCCAGCAGCTCCTCACCCGGGACAGGGGGCTTAGCTTCACCCCTCCACTTT	CASSSSPGTGGLASPLHF
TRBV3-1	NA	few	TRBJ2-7	TGTGCCAGCAGCCAAGGTGTGGCTGTCTCCTTC	CASSQGVAVSF
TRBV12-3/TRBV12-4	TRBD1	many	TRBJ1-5	TGTGCCAGCAGTCCAGGGACAGGGGTTCAGCCCCAGCATTTT	CASSPGTGVQPQHF
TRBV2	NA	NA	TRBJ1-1	TGTGCCAGCAGTGAAGTTTATTGGGCCGCTGAAGCTTTCTTT	CASSEVYWAAEAFF
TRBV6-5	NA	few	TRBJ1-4	TGTGCCAGCAGTTACGGGCTGGATTATGAAAAACTGTTTTTT	CASSYGLDYEKLFF
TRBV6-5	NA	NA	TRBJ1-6	TGTGCCAGCAGTTACGGTAGTTCACCCCTCCACTTT	CASSYGSSPLHF
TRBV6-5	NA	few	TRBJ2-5	TGTGCCACTACGGGAACGGACCAAGAGACCCAGTACTTC	CATTGTDQETQYF
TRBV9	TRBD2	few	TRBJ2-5	TGTGCCAGCAGCGCTAGCGGGGGTTTCCAAGAGACCCAGTACTTC	CASSASGGFQETQYF
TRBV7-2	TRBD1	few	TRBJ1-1	TGTGCCAGCAGCTTTACAGGGGTGAGCACTGAAGCTTTCTTT	CASSFTGVSTEAFF
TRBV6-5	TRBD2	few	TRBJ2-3	TGTGCCAGCAGGTCCGAAGCGGGACGAGATACGCAGTATTTT	CASRSEAGRDTQYF
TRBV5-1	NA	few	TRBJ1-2	TGCGCCAGCAGCTTGTCGGGACGAGGGAGATCCTATGGCTACACCTTC	CASSLSGRGRSYGYTF
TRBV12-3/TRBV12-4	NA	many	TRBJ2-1	TGTGCCAGCAGTCCCGATTACTCGGACAATGAGCAGTTCTTC	CASSPDYSDNEQFF
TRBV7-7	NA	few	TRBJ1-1	TGTGCCAGCAGCACAGGCTTGAGCACTGAAGCTTTCTTT	CASSTGLSTEAFF
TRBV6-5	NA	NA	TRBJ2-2	TGTGCCAGCAGCCCAAGGGGTCGCACCGGGGAGCTGTTTTTT	CASSPRGRTGELFF
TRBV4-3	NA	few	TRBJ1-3	TGCGCCAGCAGCCGGGGGGCAGGCGACTCTGGAAACACCATATATTTT	CASSRGAGDSGNTIYF
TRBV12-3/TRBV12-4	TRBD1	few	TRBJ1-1	TGTGCCAGCAGTTCCCCAGGGGGGCAGTGGACTGAAGCTTTCTTT	CASSSPGGQWTEAFF
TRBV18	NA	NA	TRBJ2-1	TGTGCCAGCTCACCTATCGGAGACAATGAGCAGTTCTTC	CASSPIGDNEQFF
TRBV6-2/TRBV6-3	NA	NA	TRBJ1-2	TGTGCCAGCAGTCATAGGCGGGGCCGAGGCGGCTACACCTTC	CASSHRRGRGGYTF
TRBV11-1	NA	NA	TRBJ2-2	TGTGCCAGCAGCTTGAGGACTTCCCTCGGGGAGCTGTTTTTT	CASSLRTSLGELFF
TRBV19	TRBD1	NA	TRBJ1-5	TGTGCCAGTAGTATTTTGGGACAGCTATATAGCAATCAGCCCCAGCATTTT	CASSILGQLYSNQPQHF
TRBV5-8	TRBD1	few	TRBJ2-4	TGTGCCAGCAGCGCTATCAAACAGGGGGCTCGAAACATTCAGTACTTC	CASSAIKQGARNIQYF
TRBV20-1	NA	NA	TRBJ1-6	TGCAGTGCCCTACGTCTAGGGGATAATTCACCCCTCCACTTT	CSALRLGDNSPLHF
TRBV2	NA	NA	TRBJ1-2	TGTGCCAGCAGTGAAGCGGGGTCTCTCCTCACGGGAGGCTACACCTTC	CASSEAGSLLTGGYTF
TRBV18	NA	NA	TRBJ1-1	TGTGCCAGCTCACCACTGGGCGGGGGCACTGAAGCTTTCTTT	CASSPLGGGTEAFF
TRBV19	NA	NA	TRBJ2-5	TGTGCCAGTAAGGCCGGGCAGGGTCGAGCCGAGACCCAGTACTTC	CASKAGQGRAETQYF
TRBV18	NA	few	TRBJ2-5	TGTGCCAGCTCGCAGAACAGGGTCCAAGAGACCCAGTACTTC	CASSQNRVQETQYF
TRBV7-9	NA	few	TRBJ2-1	TGTGCCAGCAGCTTAGCCCGGGAAAGTGAGCAGTTCTTC	CASSLARESEQFF
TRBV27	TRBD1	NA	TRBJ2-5	TGTGCCAGCAGTTTATACAGGGGGAAATTGGAGACCCAGTACTTC	CASSLYRGKLETQYF
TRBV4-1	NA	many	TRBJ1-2	TGCGCCAGCACAGGACACCAGAACTATGGCTACACCTTC	CASTGHQNYGYTF